This T cell receptor (beta chain) was found in a study of regulatory T cells in long-lasting Graves disease. General study results and limits: Investigators studied peripheral blood only, not thyroid tissue.

The CDR3 has 15 residues. Germline assignment: CDR1 SGHVS and CDR2 FNYEAQ. CDR3 regions were amplified by Arm-PCR using iRepertoire HTBI primers to build TCR beta libraries. Via MiXCR, TCRdb re-called the multiplex PCR reads, giving one row per CDR3 protein. The sample contains roughly 450,000 distinct CDR3 sequences, less than 25% of which appear only once. The table lists this clonotype with a few counts. Its antigen is unidentified. Compared with germline, one end of the junction differs, possibly owing to a read error. As for time point: persistent/refractory GD, antithyroid drugs over 5 years with positive TRAb. RNA extracted from PBMCs served as the sequencing template. The source of the patients was an endocrinology department in Xi'an, China.

The sample here was peripheral blood mononuclear cells (PBMCs), taken when the disease was refractory, from a patient treated with antithyroid drugs. The chain recombines TRBV7-6 with TRBJ1-6; D call uncertain. The sequence derives from a female donor with Graves disease. Written as DNA, the CDR3 is TGTACCAGCAGCTTAGTTAGTGGTGGAGACTCACCCCTCCACTTT. Translation gives CTSSLVSGGDSPLHF.